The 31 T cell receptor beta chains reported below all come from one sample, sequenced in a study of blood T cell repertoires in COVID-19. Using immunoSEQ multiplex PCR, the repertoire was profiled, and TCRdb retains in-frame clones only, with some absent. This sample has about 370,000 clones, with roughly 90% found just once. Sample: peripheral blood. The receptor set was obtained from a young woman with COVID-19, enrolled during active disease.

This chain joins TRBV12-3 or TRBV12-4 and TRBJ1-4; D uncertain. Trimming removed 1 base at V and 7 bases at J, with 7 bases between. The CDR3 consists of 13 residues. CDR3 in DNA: TGTGCCAGCAGTTTAGGCGGCCCTGAAAAACTGTTTTTT. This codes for CASSLGGPEKLFF.

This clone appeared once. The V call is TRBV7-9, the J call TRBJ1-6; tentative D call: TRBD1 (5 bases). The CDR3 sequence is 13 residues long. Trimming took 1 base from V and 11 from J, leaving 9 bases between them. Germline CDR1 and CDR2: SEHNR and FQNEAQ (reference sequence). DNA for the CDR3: TGTGCCAGCAGCTTAGGAACAGGAACACCCCTCCACTTT. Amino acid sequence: CASSLGTGTPLHF.

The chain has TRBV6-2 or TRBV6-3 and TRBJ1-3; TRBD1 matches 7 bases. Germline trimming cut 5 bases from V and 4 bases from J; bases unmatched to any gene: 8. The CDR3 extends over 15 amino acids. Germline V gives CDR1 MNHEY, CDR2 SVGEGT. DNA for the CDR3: TGTGCCAGCAGTACCGACAGGGAAATCGGAAACACCATATATTTT. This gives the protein CASSTDREIGNTIYF.

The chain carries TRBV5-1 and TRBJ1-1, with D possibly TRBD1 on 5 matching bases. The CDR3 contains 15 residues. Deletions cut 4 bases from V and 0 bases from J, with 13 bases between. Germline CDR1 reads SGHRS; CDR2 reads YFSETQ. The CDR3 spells CASSLKTGLNTEAFF. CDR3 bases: TGCGCCAGCAGCCTTAAAACAGGATTGAACACTGAAGCTTTCTTT.

Here the CDR3 DNA reads TGTGCCAGCAGGCGGGGTAGGGCAGCCTCCTACGAGCAGTACGTC. Amino acid sequence: CASRRGRAASYEQYV. The V call is TRBV27, the J call TRBJ2-7; the D gene is possibly TRBD2 (6 bases). Trimming removed 6 bases at V and 0 bases at J, with 15 bases between. Germline lookup yields CDR1 MNHEY and CDR2 SMNVEV (reference sequence). CDR3 length equals 15 residues.

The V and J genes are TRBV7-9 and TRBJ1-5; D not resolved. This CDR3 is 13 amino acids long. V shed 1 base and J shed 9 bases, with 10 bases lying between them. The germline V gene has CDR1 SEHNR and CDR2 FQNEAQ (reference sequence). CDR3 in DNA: TGTGCCAGCAGCTTAGAGGGAGTGACGCCCCAGCATTTT. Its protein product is CASSLEGVTPQHF.

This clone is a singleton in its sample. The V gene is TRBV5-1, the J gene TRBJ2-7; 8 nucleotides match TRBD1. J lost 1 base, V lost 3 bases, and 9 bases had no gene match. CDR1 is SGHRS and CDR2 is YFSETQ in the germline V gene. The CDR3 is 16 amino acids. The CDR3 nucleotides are TGCGCCAGCAGCTCGTCCCGAGACAGGGGATCCTACGAGCAGTACTTC. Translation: CASSSSRDRGSYEQYF. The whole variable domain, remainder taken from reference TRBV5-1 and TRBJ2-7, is KAGVTQTPRYLIKTRGQQVTLSCSPISGHRSVSWYQQTPGQGLQFLFEYFSETQRNKGNFPGRFSGRQFSNSRSEMNVSTLELGDSALYLCASSSSRDRGSYEQYFGPGTRLTVT.

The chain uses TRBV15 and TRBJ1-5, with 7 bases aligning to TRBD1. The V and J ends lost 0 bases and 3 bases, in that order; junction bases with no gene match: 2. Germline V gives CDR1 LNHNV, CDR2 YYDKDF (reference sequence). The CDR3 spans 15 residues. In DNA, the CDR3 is TGTGCCACCAGCAGAGACAGGGGGAACAATCAGCCCCAGCATTTT. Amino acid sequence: CATSRDRGNNQPQHF.

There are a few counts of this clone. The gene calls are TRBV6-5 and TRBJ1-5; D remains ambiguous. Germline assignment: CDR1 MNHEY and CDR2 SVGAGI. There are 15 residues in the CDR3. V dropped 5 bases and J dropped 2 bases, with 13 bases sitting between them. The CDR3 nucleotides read TGTGCCAGCAGTAGCGGATTCCCTGGCAATCAGCCCCAGCATTTT. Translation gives CASSSGFPGNQPQHF.

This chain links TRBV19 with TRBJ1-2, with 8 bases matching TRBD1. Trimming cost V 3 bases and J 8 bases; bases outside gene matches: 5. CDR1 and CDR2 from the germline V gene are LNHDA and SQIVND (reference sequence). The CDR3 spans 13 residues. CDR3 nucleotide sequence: TGTGCCAGTAGTATCCCAGGGGGCTTGGGCTACACCTTC. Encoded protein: CASSIPGGLGYTF.

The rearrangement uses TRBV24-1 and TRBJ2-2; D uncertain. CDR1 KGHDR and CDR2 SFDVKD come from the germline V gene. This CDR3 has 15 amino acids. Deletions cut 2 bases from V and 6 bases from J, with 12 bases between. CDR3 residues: CATSDSNTAAGELFF. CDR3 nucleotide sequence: TGTGCCACCAGTGATTCCAATACGGCGGCCGGGGAGCTGTTTTTT.

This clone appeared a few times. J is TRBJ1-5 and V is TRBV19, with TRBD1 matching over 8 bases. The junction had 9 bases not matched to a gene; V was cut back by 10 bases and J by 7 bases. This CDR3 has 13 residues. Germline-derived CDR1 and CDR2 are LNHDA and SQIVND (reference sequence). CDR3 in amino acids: CATTDRGGQPQHF. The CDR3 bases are TGTGCCACTACAGACAGGGGAGGACAGCCCCAGCATTTT. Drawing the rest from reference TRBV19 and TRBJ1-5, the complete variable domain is DGGITQSPKYLFRKEGQNVTLSCEQNLNHDAMYWYRQDPGQGLRLIYYSQIVNDFQKGDIAEGYSVSREKKESFPLTVTSAQKNPTAFYLCATTDRGGQPQHFGDGTRLSIL.

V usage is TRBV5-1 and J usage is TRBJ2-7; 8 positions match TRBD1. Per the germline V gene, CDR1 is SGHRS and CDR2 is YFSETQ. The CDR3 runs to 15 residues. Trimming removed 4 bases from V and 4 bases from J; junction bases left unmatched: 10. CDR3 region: CASSQAAGGFYEQYF. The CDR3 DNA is TGCGCCAGCAGCCAGGCGGCAGGGGGCTTTTACGAGCAGTACTTC.

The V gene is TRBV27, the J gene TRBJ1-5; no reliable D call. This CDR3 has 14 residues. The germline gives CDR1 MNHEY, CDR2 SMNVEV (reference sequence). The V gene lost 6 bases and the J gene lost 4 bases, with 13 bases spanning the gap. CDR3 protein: CASSVGRWNQPQHF. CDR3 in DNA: TGTGCCAGCAGCGTTGGCAGGTGGAATCAGCCCCAGCATTTT.

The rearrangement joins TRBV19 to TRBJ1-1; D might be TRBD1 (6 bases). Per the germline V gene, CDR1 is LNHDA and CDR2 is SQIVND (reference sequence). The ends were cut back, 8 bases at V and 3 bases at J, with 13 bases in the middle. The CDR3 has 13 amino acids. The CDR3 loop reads CASAAGGHTEAFF. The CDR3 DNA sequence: TGTGCCAGTGCGGCCGGGGGGCACACTGAAGCTTTCTTT.

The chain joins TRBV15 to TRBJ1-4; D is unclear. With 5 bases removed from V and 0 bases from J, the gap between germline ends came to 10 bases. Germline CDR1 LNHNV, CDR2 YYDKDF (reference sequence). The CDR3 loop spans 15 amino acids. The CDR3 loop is CATSSGLPTNEKLFF. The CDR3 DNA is TGTGCCACCAGCTCCGGTCTACCAACTAATGAAAAACTGTTTTTT. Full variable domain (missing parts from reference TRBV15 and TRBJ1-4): DAMVIQNPRYQVTQFGKPVTLSCSQTLNHNVMYWYQQKSSQAPKLLFHYYDKDFNNEADTPDNFQSRRPNTSFCFLDIRSPGLGDTAMYLCATSSGLPTNEKLFFGSGTQLSVL.

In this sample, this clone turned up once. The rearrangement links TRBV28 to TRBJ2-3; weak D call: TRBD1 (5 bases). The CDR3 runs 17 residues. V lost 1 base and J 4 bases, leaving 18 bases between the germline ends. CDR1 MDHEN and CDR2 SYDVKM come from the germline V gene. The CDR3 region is CASSLYAQGTAADTQYF. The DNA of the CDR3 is TGTGCCAGCAGTTTATATGCTCAGGGAACTGCGGCAGATACGCAGTATTTT.

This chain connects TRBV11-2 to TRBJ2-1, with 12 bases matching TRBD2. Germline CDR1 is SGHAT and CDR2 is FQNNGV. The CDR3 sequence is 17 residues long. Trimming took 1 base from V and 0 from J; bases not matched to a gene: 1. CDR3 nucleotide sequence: TGTGCCAGCAGCTTAGTGACTAGCGGGAGCTCCTACAATGAGCAGTTCTTC. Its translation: CASSLVTSGSSYNEQFF.

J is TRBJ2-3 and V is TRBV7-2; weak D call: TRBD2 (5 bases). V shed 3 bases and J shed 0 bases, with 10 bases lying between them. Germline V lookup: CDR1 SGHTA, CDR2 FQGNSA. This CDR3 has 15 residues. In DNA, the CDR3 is TGTGCCAGCAGCTTGTCACTAGGGAGCACAGATACGCAGTATTTT. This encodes CASSLSLGSTDTQYF.

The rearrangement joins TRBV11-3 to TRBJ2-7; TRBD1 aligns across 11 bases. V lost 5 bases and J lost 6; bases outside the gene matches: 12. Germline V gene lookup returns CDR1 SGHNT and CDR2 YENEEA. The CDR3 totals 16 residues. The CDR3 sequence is CASSPRSRGTGGEQYF. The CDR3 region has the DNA TGTGCCAGCAGCCCACGTTCCCGTGGGACAGGGGGCGAGCAGTACTTC. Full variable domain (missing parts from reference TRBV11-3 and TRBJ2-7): EAGVVQSPRYKIIEKKQPVAFWCNPISGHNTLYWYLQNLGQGPELLIRYENEEAVDDSQLPKDRFSAERLKGVDSTLKIQPAELGDSAVYLCASSPRSRGTGGEQYFGPGTRLTVT.

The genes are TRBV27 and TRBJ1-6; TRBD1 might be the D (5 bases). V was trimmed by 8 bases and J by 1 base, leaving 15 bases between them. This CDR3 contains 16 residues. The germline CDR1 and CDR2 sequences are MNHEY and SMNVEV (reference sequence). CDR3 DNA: TGTGCCAGCGGGTCTGCAGGGTTATCCTATAATTCACCCCTCCACTTT. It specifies CASGSAGLSYNSPLHF.

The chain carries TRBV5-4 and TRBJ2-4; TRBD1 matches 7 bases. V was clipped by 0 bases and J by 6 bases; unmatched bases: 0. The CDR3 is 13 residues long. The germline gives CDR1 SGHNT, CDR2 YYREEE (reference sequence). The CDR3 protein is CASSLAGGNIQYF. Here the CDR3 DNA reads TGTGCCAGCAGCTTGGCAGGGGGAAACATTCAGTACTTC.

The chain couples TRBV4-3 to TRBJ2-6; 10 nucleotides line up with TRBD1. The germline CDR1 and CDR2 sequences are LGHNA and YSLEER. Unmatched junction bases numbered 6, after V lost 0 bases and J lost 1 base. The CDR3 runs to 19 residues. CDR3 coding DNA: TGCGCCAGCAGCCAAGAGGGGACAGGGGTGGCTTCTGGGGCCAACGTCCTGACTTTC. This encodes CASSQEGTGVASGANVLTF.

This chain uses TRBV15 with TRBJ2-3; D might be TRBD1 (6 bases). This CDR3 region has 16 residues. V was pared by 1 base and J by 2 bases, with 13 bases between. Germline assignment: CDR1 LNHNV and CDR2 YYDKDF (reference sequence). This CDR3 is CATSRGLGAVTDTQYF. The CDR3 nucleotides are TGTGCCACCAGCAGAGGACTGGGGGCTGTCACAGATACGCAGTATTTT. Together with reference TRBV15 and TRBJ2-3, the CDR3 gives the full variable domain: DAMVIQNPRYQVTQFGKPVTLSCSQTLNHNVMYWYQQKSSQAPKLLFHYYDKDFNNEADTPDNFQSRRPNTSFCFLDIRSPGLGDTAMYLCATSRGLGAVTDTQYFGPGTRLTVL.

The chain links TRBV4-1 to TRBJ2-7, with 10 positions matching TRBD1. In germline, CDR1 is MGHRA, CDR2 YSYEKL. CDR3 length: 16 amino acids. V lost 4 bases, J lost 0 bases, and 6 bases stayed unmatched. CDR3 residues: CASSPETGGYSYEQYF. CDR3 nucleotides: TGCGCCAGCAGCCCTGAGACAGGGGGCTACTCCTACGAGCAGTACTTC.

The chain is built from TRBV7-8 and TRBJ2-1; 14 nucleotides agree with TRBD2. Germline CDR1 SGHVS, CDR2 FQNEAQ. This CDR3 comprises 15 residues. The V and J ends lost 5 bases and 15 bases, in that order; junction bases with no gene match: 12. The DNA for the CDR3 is TGTGCCAGCAGCCCACCGGGACTAGCGGGAGCGGTGACGTTCTTC. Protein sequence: CASSPPGLAGAVTFF.

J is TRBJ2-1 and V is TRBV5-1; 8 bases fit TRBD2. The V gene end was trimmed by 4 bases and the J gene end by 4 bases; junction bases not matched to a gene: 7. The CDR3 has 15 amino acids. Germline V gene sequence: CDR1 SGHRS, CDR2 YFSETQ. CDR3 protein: CASSPGVAGYNEQFF. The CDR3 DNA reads TGCGCCAGCAGCCCAGGGGTAGCGGGGTACAATGAGCAGTTCTTC.

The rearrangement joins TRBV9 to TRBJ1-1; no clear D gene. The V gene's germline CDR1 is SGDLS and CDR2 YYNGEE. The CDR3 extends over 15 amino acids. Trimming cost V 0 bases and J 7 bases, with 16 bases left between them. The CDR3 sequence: CASSVGSPIDIEAFF. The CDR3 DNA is TGTGCCAGCAGCGTAGGCTCCCCCATAGATATTGAAGCTTTCTTT.

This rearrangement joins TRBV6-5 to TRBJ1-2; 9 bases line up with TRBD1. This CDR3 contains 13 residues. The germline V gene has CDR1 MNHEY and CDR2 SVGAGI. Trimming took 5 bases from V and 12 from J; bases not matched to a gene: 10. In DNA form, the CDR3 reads TGTGCCAGCAGTCCTGGGACAGGGATAAGTCACACCTTC. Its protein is CASSPGTGISHTF.

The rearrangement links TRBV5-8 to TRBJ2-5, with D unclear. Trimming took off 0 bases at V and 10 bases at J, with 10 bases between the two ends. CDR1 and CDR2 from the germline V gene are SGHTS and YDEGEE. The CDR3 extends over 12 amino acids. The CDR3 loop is CASSLAWPGQYF. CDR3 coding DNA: TGTGCCAGCAGCTTGGCATGGCCAGGCCAGTACTTC.

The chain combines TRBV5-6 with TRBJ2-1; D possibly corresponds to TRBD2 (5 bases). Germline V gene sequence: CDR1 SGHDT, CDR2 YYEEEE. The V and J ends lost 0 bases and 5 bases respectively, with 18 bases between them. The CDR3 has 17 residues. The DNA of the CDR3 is TGTGCCAGCAGCTTGGCCTTACGAGGGCCTATGAACAATGAGCAGTTCTTC. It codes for CASSLALRGPMNNEQFF.